This paragraph covers one TCR beta chain sequence. The CDR3 spans 14 residues. Deletions cut 5 bases from V and 0 bases from J, with 11 bases between. CDR1 and CDR2 from the germline V gene are MNHEY and SVGEGT. This record comes from a study of blood T cell repertoires in COVID-19. Whole-study context: Sample material is recorded as cDNA or gDNA derived from T cells, B-cell-depleted T cells, or PBMCs.

Clones were read by immunoSEQ multiplex PCR, and TCRdb kept only the in-frame ones, dropping some. The data show roughly 81,000 clones, around 80% seen once. Material: peripheral blood. The J gene is TRBJ2-7, the V gene TRBV6-2 or TRBV6-3, with D uncertain. The receptor's source is a man aged 80 or over with active or convalescent COVID-19. The DNA of the CDR3 is TGTGCCAGCAGTCGTTCGAGTGGCTCCTACGAGCAGTACTTC. Translated, it gives CASSRSSGSYEQYF.